The clone carrying this T cell receptor (beta chain) has more than one count but fewer than ten. This entry comes from a study of Graves' ophthalmopathy and Graves' hyperthyroidism. The CDR3 loop spans 15 amino acids. Trimming cost V 5 bases and J 2 bases; bases outside gene matches: 5. The authors amplified TCR beta CDR3 regions, and they did so from RNA transcripts for repertoire sequencing. HTBI primers were used in a first-round RT-PCR, which preceded a second-round multiplex PCR. TCRdb used MiXCR to reprocess the multiplex PCR reads, holding one entry per CDR3 protein. The sample yields about 740,000 distinct CDR3 sequences, roughly 40% seen once.

The chain couples TRBV12-3 or TRBV12-4 to TRBJ2-5; 10 nucleotides match TRBD1. This sequence originates from an adult man with Graves' ophthalmopathy. Sequencing was performed on peripheral blood. The CDR3 DNA reads TGTGCCAGCAGTACCGGGACAGGGGTTCAAGAGACCCAGTACTTC. This encodes CASSTGTGVQETQYF.